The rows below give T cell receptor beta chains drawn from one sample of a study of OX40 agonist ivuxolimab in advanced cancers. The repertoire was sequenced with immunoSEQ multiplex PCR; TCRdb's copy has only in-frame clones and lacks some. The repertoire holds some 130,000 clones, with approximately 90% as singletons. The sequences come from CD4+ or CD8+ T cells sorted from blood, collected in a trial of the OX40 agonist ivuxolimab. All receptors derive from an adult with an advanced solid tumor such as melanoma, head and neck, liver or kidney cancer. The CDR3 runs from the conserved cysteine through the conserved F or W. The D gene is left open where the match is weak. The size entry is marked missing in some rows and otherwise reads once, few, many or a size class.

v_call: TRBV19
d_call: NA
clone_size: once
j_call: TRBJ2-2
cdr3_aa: CASSRLGVAGELFF
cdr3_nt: TGTGCCAGTAGTAGGCTAGGGGTGGCCGGGGAGCTGTTTTTT

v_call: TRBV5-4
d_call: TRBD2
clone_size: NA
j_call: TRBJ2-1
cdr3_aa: CASSRLGLAGARNEQFF
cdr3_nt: TGTGCCAGCAGCCGATTGGGACTAGCGGGGGCTCGGAATGAGCAGTTCTTC

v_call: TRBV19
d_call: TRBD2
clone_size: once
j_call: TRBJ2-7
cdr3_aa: CASTRTSGLSSYEQYF
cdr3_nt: TGTGCCAGTACCCGGACTAGCGGGCTCAGCTCCTACGAGCAGTACTTC

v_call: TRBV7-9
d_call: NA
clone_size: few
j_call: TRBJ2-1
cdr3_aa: CASSLLRTDYNEQFF
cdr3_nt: TGTGCCAGCAGCTTACTGAGGACAGATTACAATGAGCAGTTCTTC

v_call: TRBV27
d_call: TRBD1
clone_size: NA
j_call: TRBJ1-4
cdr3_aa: CASSIDRGLGEKLFF
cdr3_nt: TGTGCCAGCAGTATTGACAGGGGTTTAGGCGAAAAACTGTTTTTT

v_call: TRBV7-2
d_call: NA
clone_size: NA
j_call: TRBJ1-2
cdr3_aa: CASSLGAAGAGYGYTF
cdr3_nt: TGTGCCAGCAGCTTAGGAGCGGCCGGGGCGGGCTATGGCTACACCTTC

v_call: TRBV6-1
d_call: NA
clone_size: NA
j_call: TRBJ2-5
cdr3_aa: CASRGGRTGQETQYF
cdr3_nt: TGTGCCAGCAGGGGTGGACGTACGGGCCAAGAGACCCAGTACTTC

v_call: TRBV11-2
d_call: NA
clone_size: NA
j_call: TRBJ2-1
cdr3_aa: CASSLVGGLSYNEQFF
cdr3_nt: TGTGCCAGCAGCTTAGTTGGCGGCCTCTCCTACAATGAGCAGTTCTTC

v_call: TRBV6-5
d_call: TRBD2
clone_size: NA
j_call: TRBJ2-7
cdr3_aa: CASSGGYEQYF
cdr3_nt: TGTGCCAGTTCGGGGGGCTACGAGCAGTACTTC

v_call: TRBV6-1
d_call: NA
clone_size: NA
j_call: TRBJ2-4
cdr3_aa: CASSARGVDIQYF
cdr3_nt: TGTGCCAGCAGTGCTAGAGGGGTGGACATTCAGTACTTC

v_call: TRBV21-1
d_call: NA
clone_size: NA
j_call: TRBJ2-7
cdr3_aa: CASPGTGGYEQYF
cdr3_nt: TGTGCCAGTCCCGGGACAGGGGGGTACGAGCAGTACTTC

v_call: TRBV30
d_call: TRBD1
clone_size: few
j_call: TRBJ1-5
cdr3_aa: CAWSVPGQGGPQHF
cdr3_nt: TGTGCCTGGAGTGTACCGGGACAGGGAGGGCCCCAGCATTTT

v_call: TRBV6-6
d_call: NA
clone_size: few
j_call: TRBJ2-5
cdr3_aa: CASSRKIQETQYF
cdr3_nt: TGTGCCAGCAGTCGCAAAATACAAGAGACCCAGTACTTC

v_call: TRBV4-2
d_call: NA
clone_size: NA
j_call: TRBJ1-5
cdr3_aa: CASSQGLTDISNQPQHF
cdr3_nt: TGTGCCAGCAGCCAAGGTCTAACAGATATTAGCAATCAGCCCCAGCATTTT

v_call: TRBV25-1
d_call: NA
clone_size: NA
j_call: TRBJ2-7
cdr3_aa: CASSQAGSSYEQYF
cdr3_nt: TGTGCCAGCAGTCAGGCAGGGTCCTCCTACGAGCAGTACTTC

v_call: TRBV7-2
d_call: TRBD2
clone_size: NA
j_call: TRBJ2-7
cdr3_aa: CASSLGTSGSISYEQYF
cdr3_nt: TGTGCCAGCAGCTTAGGGACTAGCGGGTCTATCTCCTACGAGCAGTACTTC

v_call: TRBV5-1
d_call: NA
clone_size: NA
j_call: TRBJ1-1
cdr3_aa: CASTGSVNTEAFF
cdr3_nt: TGCGCCAGCACAGGGTCTGTGAACACTGAAGCTTTCTTT

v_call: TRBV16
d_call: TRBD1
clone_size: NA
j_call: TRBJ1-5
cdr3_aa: CASSQGTGNNQPQHF
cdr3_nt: TGTGCCAGCAGCCAAGGGACAGGGAACAATCAGCCCCAGCATTTT

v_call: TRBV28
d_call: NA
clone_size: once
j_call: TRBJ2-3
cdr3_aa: CASSTDTQYF
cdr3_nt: TGTGCCAGCAGCACAGATACGCAGTATTTT

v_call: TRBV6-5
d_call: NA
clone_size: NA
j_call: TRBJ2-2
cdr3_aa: CASRTRFTGELFF
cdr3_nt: TGTGCCAGCAGGACTAGGTTCACCGGGGAGCTGTTTTTT

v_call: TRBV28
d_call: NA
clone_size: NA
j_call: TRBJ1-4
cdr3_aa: CASSGHGTGNEKLFF
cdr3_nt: TGTGCCAGCAGTGGACACGGGACGGGAAATGAAAAACTGTTTTTT

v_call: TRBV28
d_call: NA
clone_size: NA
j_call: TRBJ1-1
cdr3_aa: CASSSTGLAVEAFF
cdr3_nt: TGTGCCAGCAGTTCAACAGGACTTGCCGTTGAAGCTTTCTTT

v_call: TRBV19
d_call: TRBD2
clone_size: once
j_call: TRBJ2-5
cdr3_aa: CASSIDGGGGMRETQYF
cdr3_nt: TGTGCCAGTAGTATAGATGGCGGGGGAGGGATGAGAGAGACCCAGTACTTC

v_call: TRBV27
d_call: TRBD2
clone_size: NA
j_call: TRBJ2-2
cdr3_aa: CASTRGGSGSGGELFF
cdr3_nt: TGTGCCAGCACTCGTGGCGGGAGTGGTTCGGGCGGGGAGCTGTTTTTT

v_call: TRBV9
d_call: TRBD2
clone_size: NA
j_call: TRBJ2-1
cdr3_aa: CASSVGLAPYNEQFF
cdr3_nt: TGTGCCAGCAGCGTGGGACTAGCGCCTTACAATGAGCAGTTCTTC

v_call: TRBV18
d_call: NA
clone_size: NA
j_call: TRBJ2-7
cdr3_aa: CASSPGLLSSYEQYF
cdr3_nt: TGTGCCAGCTCCCCGGGACTGTTAAGCTCCTACGAGCAGTACTTC

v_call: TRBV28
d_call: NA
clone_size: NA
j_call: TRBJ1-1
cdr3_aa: CASSFPWGTEAFF
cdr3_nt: TGTGCCAGCAGTTTTCCCTGGGGGACTGAAGCTTTCTTT

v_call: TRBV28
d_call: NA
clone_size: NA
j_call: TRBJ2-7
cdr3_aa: CASSLQGYEQYF
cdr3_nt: TGTGCCAGCAGTTTGCAGGGGTACGAGCAGTACTTC

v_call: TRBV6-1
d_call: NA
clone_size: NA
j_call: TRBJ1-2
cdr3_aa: CASSERGSGYTF
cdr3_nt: TGTGCCAGCAGTGAAAGGGGTTCGGGCTACACCTTC

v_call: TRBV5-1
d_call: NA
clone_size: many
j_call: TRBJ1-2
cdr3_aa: CASGPNITSFRGYTF
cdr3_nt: TGCGCCAGCGGACCTAATATCACTTCCTTCCGTGGCTACACCTTC

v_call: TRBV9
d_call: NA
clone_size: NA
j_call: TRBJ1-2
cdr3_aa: CASSPTEGLRYGYTF
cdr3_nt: TGTGCCAGCAGCCCCACGGAAGGTCTTCGCTATGGCTACACCTTC

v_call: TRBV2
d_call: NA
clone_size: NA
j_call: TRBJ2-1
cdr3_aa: CASRRLLGARYNEQFF
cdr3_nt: TGTGCCAGCAGACGTCTATTGGGGGCAAGGTACAATGAGCAGTTCTTC

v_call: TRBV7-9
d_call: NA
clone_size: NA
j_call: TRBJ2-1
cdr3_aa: CASSLGQVANNEQFF
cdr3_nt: TGTGCCAGCAGCTTAGGACAGGTTGCGAACAATGAGCAGTTCTTC

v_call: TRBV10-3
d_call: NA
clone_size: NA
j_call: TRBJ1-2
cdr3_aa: CAISEWGAGRKMDYGYTF
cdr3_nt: TGTGCCATCAGTGAGTGGGGGGCGGGAAGGAAGATGGACTATGGCTACACCTTC

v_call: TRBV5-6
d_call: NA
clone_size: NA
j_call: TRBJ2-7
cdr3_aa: CASAGGGGQVYEQYF
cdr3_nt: TGTGCCAGCGCAGGAGGGGGCGGACAGGTTTACGAGCAGTACTTC

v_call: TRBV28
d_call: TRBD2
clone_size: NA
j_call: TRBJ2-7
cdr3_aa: CASNFPGLGVYEQYF
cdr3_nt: TGTGCCAGCAATTTCCCGGGACTAGGGGTATACGAGCAGTACTTC

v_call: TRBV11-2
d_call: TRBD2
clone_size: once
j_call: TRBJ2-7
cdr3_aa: CASSLDGGGTSVYEQYF
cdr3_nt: TGTGCCAGCAGCTTAGATGGGGGCGGGACTAGCGTCTACGAGCAGTACTTC

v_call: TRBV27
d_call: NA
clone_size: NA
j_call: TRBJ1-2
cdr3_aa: CASSSSGHGYTF
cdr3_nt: TGTGCCAGCAGTTCCTCCGGGCACGGCTACACCTTC

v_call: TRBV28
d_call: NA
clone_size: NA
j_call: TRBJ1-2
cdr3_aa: CASSQGDGYTF
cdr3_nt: TGTGCCAGTTCACAGGGCGATGGCTACACCTTC

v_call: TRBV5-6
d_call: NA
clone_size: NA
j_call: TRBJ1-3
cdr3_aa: CASSLEPYSGNTIYF
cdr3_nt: TGTGCCAGCAGCTTAGAGCCCTACTCTGGAAACACCATATATTTT

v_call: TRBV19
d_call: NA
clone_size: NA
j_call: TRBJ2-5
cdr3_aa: CASSPMWQAGLQETQYF
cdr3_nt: TGTGCCAGTAGCCCAATGTGGCAAGCGGGCCTCCAAGAGACCCAGTACTTC

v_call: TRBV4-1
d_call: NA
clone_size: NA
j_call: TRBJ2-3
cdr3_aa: CASSQDGPGSDTQYF
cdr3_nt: TGCGCCAGCAGCCAAGATGGCCCGGGGTCGGATACGCAGTATTTT

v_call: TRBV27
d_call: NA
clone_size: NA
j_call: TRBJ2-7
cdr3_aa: CASSMWSGGDEQYF
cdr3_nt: TGTGCCAGCAGTATGTGGAGCGGAGGGGACGAGCAGTACTTC

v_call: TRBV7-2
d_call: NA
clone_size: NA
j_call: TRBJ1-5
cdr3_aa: CASSRQDQPQHF
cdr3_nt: TGTGCCAGCAGTCGCCAGGATCAGCCCCAGCATTTT

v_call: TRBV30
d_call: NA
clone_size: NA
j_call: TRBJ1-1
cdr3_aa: CAWGGVWTEAFF
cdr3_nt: TGTGCCTGGGGAGGGGTGTGGACTGAAGCTTTCTTT

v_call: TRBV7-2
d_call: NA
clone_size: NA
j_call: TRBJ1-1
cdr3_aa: CASSLMWNTEAFF
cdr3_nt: TGTGCCAGCAGCTTAATGTGGAACACTGAAGCTTTCTTT

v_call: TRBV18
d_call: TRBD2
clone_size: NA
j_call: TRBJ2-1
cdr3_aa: CASSQFSGSTDNEQFF
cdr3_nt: TGTGCCAGCTCACAATTTAGCGGGAGTACGGACAATGAGCAGTTCTTC

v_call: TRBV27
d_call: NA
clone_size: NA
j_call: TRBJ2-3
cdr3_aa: CASSRPTDTQYF
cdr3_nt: TGTGCCAGCAGCCGCCCCACAGATACGCAGTATTTT

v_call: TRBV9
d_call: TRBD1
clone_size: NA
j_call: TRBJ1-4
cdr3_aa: CASSVGTGGATNEKLFF
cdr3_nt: TGTGCCAGCAGCGTCGGGACAGGGGGGGCAACTAATGAAAAACTGTTTTTT

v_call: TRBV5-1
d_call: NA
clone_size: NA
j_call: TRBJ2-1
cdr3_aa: CASSVYRRDEQFF
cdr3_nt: TGCGCCAGCAGCGTCTACCGGAGGGATGAGCAGTTCTTC

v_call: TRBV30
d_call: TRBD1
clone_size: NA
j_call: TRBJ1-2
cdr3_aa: CAFLFSDRDYGYTF
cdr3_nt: TGTGCCTTCTTATTCTCGGACAGGGACTATGGCTACACCTTC

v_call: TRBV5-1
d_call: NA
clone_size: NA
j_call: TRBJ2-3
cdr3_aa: CASSLGGTARADTQYF
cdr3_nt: TGCGCCAGCAGCTTGGGCGGGACAGCAAGGGCAGATACGCAGTATTTT

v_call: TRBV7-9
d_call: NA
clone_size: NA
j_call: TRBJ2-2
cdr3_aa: CASSPGNTGELFF
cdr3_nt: TGTGCCAGCAGCCCCGGGAACACCGGGGAGCTGTTTTTT

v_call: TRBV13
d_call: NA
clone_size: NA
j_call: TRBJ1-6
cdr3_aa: CASSLAANSPLHF
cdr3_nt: TGTGCCAGCAGCTTAGCGGCGAATTCACCCCTCCACTTT

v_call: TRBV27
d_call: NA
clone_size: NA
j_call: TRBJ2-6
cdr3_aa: CASSSNLLLSSGANVLTF
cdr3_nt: TGTGCCAGCAGTTCAAACTTACTCTTAAGCTCTGGGGCCAACGTCCTGACTTTC